This T cell receptor beta chain was profiled in a study of Ad26.COV2.S vaccination and SARS-CoV-2 variants. Findings of the study overall: There was reportedly substantial breadth in spike-specific CD8+ and CD4+ T cell responses after vaccination. Analyses that measured TCR breadth and depth may have underestimated total T cell responses.

V lost 5 bases and J lost 4; bases outside the gene matches: 6. The germline gives CDR1 SGHVS, CDR2 FNYEAQ. This CDR3 spans 16 amino acids. Clones were read by immunoSEQ multiplex PCR, and TCRdb kept only the in-frame ones, dropping some. This sample has about 97,000 clones, with 60% to 85% found just once. As for this clone: Its matching antigen is unknown.

The TCR sequence derives from a human donor who had recovered from COVID-19. The specimen was peripheral blood, collected after recovery from COVID-19. V is TRBV7-6 and J is TRBJ2-5; 14 bases are a match to TRBD2. Here the CDR3 DNA reads TGTGCCAGCAGCCATCGACTAGCGGGGGGGCTAGAGACCCAGTACTTC. The encoded protein is CASSHRLAGGLETQYF.